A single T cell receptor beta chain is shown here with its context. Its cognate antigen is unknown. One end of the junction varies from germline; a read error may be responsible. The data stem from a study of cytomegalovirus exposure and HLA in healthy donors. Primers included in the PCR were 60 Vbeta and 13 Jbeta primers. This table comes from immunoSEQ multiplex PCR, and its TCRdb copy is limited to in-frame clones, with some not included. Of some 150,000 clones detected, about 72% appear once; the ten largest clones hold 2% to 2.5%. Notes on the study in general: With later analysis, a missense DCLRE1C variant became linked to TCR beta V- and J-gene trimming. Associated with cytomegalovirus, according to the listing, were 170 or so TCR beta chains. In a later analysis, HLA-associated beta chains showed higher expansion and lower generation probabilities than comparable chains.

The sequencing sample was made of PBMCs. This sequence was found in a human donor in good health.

CDR3 bases: TGTGCTAGCAGCTCCACCGGGACAGGGGACGAGCAGTACTTC. Protein product: CASSSTGTGDEQYF. This rearrangement joins TRBV7-7 to TRBJ2-7, with TRBD1 identical over 10 bases. Germline V gene sequence: CDR1 SSHAT, CDR2 FNYEAQ (reference sequence). The CDR3 runs 14 residues.